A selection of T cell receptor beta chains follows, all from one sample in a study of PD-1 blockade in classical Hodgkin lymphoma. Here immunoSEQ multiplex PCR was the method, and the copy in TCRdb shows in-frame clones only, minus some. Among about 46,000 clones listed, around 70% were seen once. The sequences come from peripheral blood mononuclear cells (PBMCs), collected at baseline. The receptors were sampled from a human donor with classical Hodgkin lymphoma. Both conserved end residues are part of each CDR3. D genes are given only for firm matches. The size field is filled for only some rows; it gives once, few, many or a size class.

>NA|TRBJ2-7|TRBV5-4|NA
TGTGCCAGCAGCCGCGAGTACGAGCAGTACTTC
CASSREYEQYF
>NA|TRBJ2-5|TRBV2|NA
TGTGCCAGCAGTGAACAGGGTAGTAAACAAGAGACCCAGTACTTC
CASSEQGSKQETQYF
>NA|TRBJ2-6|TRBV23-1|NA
TGCGCCAGCAGTCCCGGGGGCGGTTCCTCTGGGGCCAACGTCCTGACTTTC
CASSPGGGSSGANVLTF
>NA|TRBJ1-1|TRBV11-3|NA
TGTGCCAGCACCTCCATGGATTTCGGGAACACTGAAGCTTTCTTT
CASTSMDFGNTEAFF
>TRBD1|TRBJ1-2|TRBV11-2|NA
TGTGCCAGCAGCCGCTCGTTGACAGGGAAAGACTATGGCTACACCTTC
CASSRSLTGKDYGYTF
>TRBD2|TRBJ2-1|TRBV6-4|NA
TGTGCCAGCAGTGCCCAGGGACTAGCAGATTACAATGAGCAGTTCTTC
CASSAQGLADYNEQFF
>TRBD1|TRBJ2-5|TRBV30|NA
TGTGCTACGGGACAGACCACAGGGACCCAGTACTTC
CATGQTTGTQYF
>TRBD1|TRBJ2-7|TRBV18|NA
TGTGCCAGCTGTTCGGGACAGACGTACGAGCAGTACTTC
CASCSGQTYEQYF
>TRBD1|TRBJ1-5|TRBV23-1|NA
TGCGCCAGCAGTCAATCCCCCCGGACAGGGTATAGCAATCAGCCCCAGCATTTT
CASSQSPRTGYSNQPQHF
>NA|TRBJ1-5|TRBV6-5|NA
TGTGCCAGCAGTTACCCTGGGGAGCCCCAGCATTTT
CASSYPGEPQHF
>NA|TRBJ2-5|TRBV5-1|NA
TGCGCCAGCCAGCTAAATGGGGCGGATATAAGAGAGACCCAGTACTTC
CASQLNGADIRETQYF
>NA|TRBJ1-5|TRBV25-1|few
TGTGCCAGCGCACAGGGAAATCAGCCCCAGCATTTT
CASAQGNQPQHF
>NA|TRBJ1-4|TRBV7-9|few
TGTGCCAGCAGCCCAGGTGAAAAACTGTTTTTT
CASSPGEKLFF
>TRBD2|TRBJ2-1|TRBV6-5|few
TGTGCCAGCAGAGGGACTAGCGCCGACAATGAGCAGTTCTTC
CASRGTSADNEQFF
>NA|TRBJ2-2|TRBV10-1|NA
TGCGCCAGCAGTGAGTCGAGCAGGCCCCCCGGGGAGCTGTTTTTT
CASSESSRPPGELFF
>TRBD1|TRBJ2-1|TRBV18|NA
TGTGCCAGCTCACCTCCCTCGACAGGGGGCCATGAGCAGTTCTTC
CASSPPSTGGHEQFF
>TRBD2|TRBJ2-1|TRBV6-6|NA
TGTGCCAGCAGTTTCCCCGACGGGAGGAATGAGCAGTTCTTC
CASSFPDGRNEQFF
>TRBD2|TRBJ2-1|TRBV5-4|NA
TGTGCCAGCAGCTTGGCCAACGGGATAGCGGGAGGTAATGATAATGAGCAGTTCTTC
CASSLANGIAGGNDNEQFF
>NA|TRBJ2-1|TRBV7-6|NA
TGTGCCAGCAGCCCCCAAGTGGACAGCTACAATGAGCAGTTCTTC
CASSPQVDSYNEQFF
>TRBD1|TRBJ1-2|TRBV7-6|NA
TGTGCCAGCAGCTTATCCGGGACAGGTGATAGGTATGGCTACACCTTC
CASSLSGTGDRYGYTF
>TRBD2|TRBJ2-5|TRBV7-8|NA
TGTGCCAGCACCACACGGGGACTAGATGCGGAGACCCAGTACTTC
CASTTRGLDAETQYF
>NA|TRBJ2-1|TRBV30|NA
TGTGCCTGGAGTGTACCGCCAAGGGGGGGGATCTACAATGAGCAGTTCTTC
CAWSVPPRGGIYNEQFF
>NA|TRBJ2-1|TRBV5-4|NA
TGTGCCAGCAGCCCCCTCGGGGGCTCCTACAATGAGCAGTTCTTC
CASSPLGGSYNEQFF
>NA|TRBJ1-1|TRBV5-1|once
TGCGCCAGCAGCCCGCACGCAGAGAACACTGAAGCTTTCTTT
CASSPHAENTEAFF
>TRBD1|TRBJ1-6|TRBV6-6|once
TGTGCCAGCAGCCGACAGGGGAAGGGTTCACCCCTCCACTTT
CASSRQGKGSPLHF
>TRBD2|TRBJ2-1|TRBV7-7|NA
TGTGCTAGCAGCGCCACAGGGACTAGCAGCTACAATGAGCAGTTCTTC
CASSATGTSSYNEQFF
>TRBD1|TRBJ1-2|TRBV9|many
TGTGCCAGCAGCGTAGCCGGGACAGTATATGGCTACACCTTC
CASSVAGTVYGYTF
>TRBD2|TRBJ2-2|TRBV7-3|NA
TGTGCCAGCAGCCCCGAGCGGGGGGCGGTAAACACCGGGGAGCTGTTTTTT
CASSPERGAVNTGELFF
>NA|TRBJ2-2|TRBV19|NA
TGTGCCAGTTCCTTGTCAGGGGTAAACACCGGGGAGCTGTTTTTT
CASSLSGVNTGELFF
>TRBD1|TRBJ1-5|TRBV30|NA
TGTGCCTGGAGTTTATCGGGACAGTACAATCAGCCCCAGCATTTT
CAWSLSGQYNQPQHF
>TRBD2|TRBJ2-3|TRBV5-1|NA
TGCGCCAGCAGCTTGCTAGCGGGAGCGGCAGATACGCAGTATTTT
CASSLLAGAADTQYF
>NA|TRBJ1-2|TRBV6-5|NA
TGTGCCAGCAGTTACGACAGATCTTATGGCTACACCTTC
CASSYDRSYGYTF
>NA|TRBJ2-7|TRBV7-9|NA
TGTGCCAGCAGCCCTCCTAACAGGGCCGACGAGCAGTACTTC
CASSPPNRADEQYF
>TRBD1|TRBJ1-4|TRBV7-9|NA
TGTGCCAGCAGCCTTCGGAAGGGGGCGTGGGAAAAACTGTTTTTT
CASSLRKGAWEKLFF
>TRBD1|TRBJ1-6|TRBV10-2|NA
TGCGCCAGCAGGGAAACAGGGGATTCACCCCTCCACTTT
CASRETGDSPLHF
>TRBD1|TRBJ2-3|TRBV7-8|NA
TGTGCCAGCAGCCTAACCTCCCGGACAGGGGTTACAGATACGCAGTATTTT
CASSLTSRTGVTDTQYF
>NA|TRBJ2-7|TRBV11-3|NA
TGTGCCAGCAGCTTGCTGGGGTCCTACGAGCAGTACTTC
CASSLLGSYEQYF
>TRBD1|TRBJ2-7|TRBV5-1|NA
TGCGCCAGCAGCACCAACGCGGGACAGGGGTGGAACGAGCAGTACTTC
CASSTNAGQGWNEQYF
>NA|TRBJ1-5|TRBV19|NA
TGTGCCAGTAGCTACGGTGTACAGGGCGGTCAGCCCCAGCATTTT
CASSYGVQGGQPQHF
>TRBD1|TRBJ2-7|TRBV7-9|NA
TGTGCCAGCAGTCCCGGGACAGGGGTCCACGAGCAGTACTTC
CASSPGTGVHEQYF
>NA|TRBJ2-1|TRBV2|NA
TGTGCCAGCAGTGAAGAAACAGGGTCCTACAATGAGCAGTTCTTC
CASSEETGSYNEQFF
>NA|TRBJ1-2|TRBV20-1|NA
TGCAGTGCTAGCGTGATCGGTGGCTACACCTTC
CSASVIGGYTF
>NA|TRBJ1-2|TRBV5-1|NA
TGCGCCAGCAGCTTGGGCCAGATCTATGGCTACACCTTC
CASSLGQIYGYTF
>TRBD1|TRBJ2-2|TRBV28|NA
TGTGCCAGCAGTCTCTCGAGGACAGGGAACACCGGGGAGCTGTTTTTT
CASSLSRTGNTGELFF
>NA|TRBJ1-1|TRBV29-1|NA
TGCAGCGTCCCGGGGCCGAACACTGAAGCTTTCTTT
CSVPGPNTEAFF
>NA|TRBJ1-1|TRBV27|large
TGTGCCAGCAGTTTACCTCCCGGTACCCCTGACGCTGAAGCTTTCTTT
CASSLPPGTPDAEAFF
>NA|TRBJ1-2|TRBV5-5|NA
TGTGCCAGCAGCTCTGACCAAGGGCTATCATATGGCTACACCTTC
CASSSDQGLSYGYTF